This passage covers 12 T cell receptor beta chains from one sample sequenced in a study of shared clonotypes between healthy human individuals (dated by TCRdb to 2020 to 2021). CD8 naive samples were CD45RO-negative cells positively selected for CCR7, giving a CD45RA+CCR7+ population that excluded TemRA cells. The library was built by means of the immunoSEQ multiplex PCR assay. TCRdb stores this immuneACCESS table with in-frame sequences only. Part of the clones is absent; in the studies checked, under half of the shortfall reflects unresolved V genes, and no reason is known for the rest. For this sample the table gives about 550,000 clones, of which roughly 95% were detected only once. 0.11% of the sample is taken by the ten largest. The sequencing input was naive CD8+ T cells sorted from blood. The cell subset or site label, as the study defines it: CD45RA+CCR7+. Receptors originate from a woman in her twenties or thirties in good health.

The chain is built from TRBV5-4 and TRBJ2-2; D perhaps matches TRBD1 (7 bases). The germline gives CDR1 SGHNT, CDR2 YYREEE (reference sequence). This CDR3 has 16 residues. Trimming took off 4 bases at V and 5 bases at J, with 18 bases between the two ends. The CDR3 bases are TGTGCCAGCAGCCGTGGACAGGAGGGCTCAACCGGGGAGCTGTTTTTT. This gives the protein CASSRGQEGSTGELFF.

CDR3 loop: CASGTGGFGYTF. The CDR3, as DNA: TGTGCCAGCGGTACGGGGGGTTTTGGCTACACCTTC. The chain couples TRBV2 to TRBJ1-2; D possibly corresponds to TRBD1 (5 bases). Germline CDR1 SNHLY, CDR2 FYNNEI. The CDR3 is made up of 12 amino acids. Trimming took off 8 bases at V and 7 bases at J, with 14 bases between the two ends.

The gene calls are TRBV19 and TRBJ1-1; D is perhaps TRBD1 (5 bases). The CDR3 totals 13 residues. V was shortened by 10 bases and J by 0 bases, with 12 bases between the two germline ends. Germline V gene sequence: CDR1 LNHDA, CDR2 SQIVND (reference sequence). The CDR3 sequence: CAIVDRMNTEAFF. Here the CDR3 DNA reads TGTGCCATCGTTGACAGAATGAACACTGAAGCTTTCTTT.

The chain uses TRBV29-1 and TRBJ2-7; TRBD1 matches at 9 bases. Germline CDR1 and CDR2: SQVTM and ANQGSEA. The CDR3 has 16 amino acids. The junction had 11 bases not matched to a gene; V was cut back by 3 bases and J by 2 bases. CDR3 nucleotides: TGCAGCGTTGAGGGACAGGGACCATTATCAACCTACGAGCAGTACTTC. Residues: CSVEGQGPLSTYEQYF.

The chain is built from TRBV10-2 and TRBJ1-2; 7 nucleotides align to TRBD1. This CDR3 spans 13 amino acids. Losses at the gene ends were 6 bases for V and 8 bases for J; bases not matched to a gene: 9. CDR1 is WSHSY, CDR2 SAAADI, per germline. CDR3: CASSEDREGGYTF. CDR3 nucleotides: TGCGCCAGCAGCGAAGACAGGGAGGGCGGCTACACCTTC.

Comment on this clone: Other DNA sequences in this specimen translate into the identical CDR3. V and J are TRBV28 and TRBJ2-7; D not resolved. V gave up 3 bases and J gave up 2 bases, with 8 bases separating them. The CDR3 contains 13 residues. Germline CDR1 is MDHEN and CDR2 is SYDVKM. CDR3 nucleotide sequence: TGTGCCAGCAGTTTTTTGGCTACCTACGAGCAGTACTTC. Protein product: CASSFLATYEQYF. Full variable domain (rest looked up from reference TRBV28 and TRBJ2-7): DVKVTQSSRYLVKRTGEKVFLECVQDMDHENMFWYRQDPGLGLRLIYFSYDVKMKEKGDIPEGYSVSREKKERFSLILESASTNQTSMYLCASSFLATYEQYFGPGTRLTVT.

The chain carries TRBV11-2 and TRBJ2-7; 9 nucleotides agree with TRBD2. Trimming took 5 bases from V and 4 from J; bases not matched to a gene: 3. Germline V lookup: CDR1 SGHAT, CDR2 FQNNGV. The CDR3 is made up of 13 amino acids. The CDR3 coding sequence is TGTGCCAGCAGCCTTAGCGGGAGTTACGAGCAGTACTTC. Protein product: CASSLSGSYEQYF.

In this sample, this clone turned up once. Other DNA sequences of this sample code for an identical CDR3. Written as DNA, the CDR3 is TGTGCCAGCAGCTTAGGGCTAGCGGGTACCGGGGAGCTGTTTTTT. Protein sequence: CASSLGLAGTGELFF. The chain uses TRBV7-8 and TRBJ2-2; 8 nucleotides align to TRBD2. The CDR3 covers 15 residues. Losses at the gene ends were 1 base for V and 5 bases for J; bases not matched to a gene: 3. Germline V CDR1 and CDR2: SGHVS, FQNEAQ.

This chain links TRBV13 with TRBJ2-3; D is perhaps TRBD2 (7 bases). The CDR3 loop spans 19 amino acids. V was shortened by 2 bases and J by 0 bases, with 21 bases between the two germline ends. The germline V gene encodes CDR1 PRHDT and CDR2 FYEKMQ (reference sequence). The CDR3 nucleotides are TGTGCCAGCAGCTTAATTGCCTGGGGGGGCCCGGTAAGCACAGATACGCAGTATTTT. This translates into CASSLIAWGGPVSTDTQYF.

This rearrangement joins TRBV7-8 to TRBJ2-2; 10 bases line up with TRBD2. Trimming cost V 4 bases and J 3 bases; bases outside gene matches: 17. The V gene's germline CDR1 is SGHVS and CDR2 FQNEAQ. This CDR3 is 20 amino acids long. In nucleotides, the CDR3 is TGTGCCAGCAGCTCCATGGGGCTAGCGGGAGAGAAGGTCGACACCGGGGAGCTGTTTTTT. Its protein product is CASSSMGLAGEKVDTGELFF.

The chain has TRBV13 and TRBJ2-5; 9 nucleotides match TRBD1. The CDR3 loop spans 16 amino acids. In germline, CDR1 is PRHDT, CDR2 FYEKMQ (reference sequence). J was trimmed by 5 bases and V by 5 bases; bases with no gene match: 12. CDR3 DNA: TGTGCCAGCAGCCAAGGACAGGGGAGGAGGTGGGAGACCCAGTACTTC. Residues: CASSQGQGRRWETQYF.

The chain has TRBV27 and TRBJ2-3; TRBD2 matches at 13 bases. CDR3 length: 15 amino acids. Losses at the gene ends were 6 bases for V and 6 bases for J; bases not matched to a gene: 6. Looked up from germline, CDR1 is MNHEY and CDR2 is SMNVEV (reference sequence). The CDR3 DNA is TGTGCCAGCAGCCCGGGACTAGCGGGACCGGATACGCAGTATTTT. Protein sequence: CASSPGLAGPDTQYF.